The entry that follows covers one T cell receptor beta chain sequence. Its target is unknown. Exclusion of a patient resulted from uncontrolled infection, other autoimmune disease, pregnancy or lactation. Clinicians diagnosed patients from clinical symptoms, serum thyroxine and TRAb, thyroid ultrasound and orbital computed tomography. The record originates from a study of T cells in Graves' hyperthyroidism and ophthalmopathy. Study observations and caveats: In the blood, most expanded thyroid clonotypes above 0.001 appeared as well.

The CDR3 regions of TCR beta were amplified from RNA transcripts. First-round RT-PCR with HTBI primers amplified the TCR CDR3 region. From the multiplex PCR reads, TCRdb called clonotypes with MiXCR, one entry per CDR3 protein. Counted here are fewer than 600,000 distinct CDR3 sequences, 12% to 15% occurring once; the ten biggest clones make up about 15%. The TCR comes from a woman in her forties with Graves' hyperthyroidism. The sample taken for sequencing was blood.

CDR3 loop: CASSEDRTFWEQYF. The CDR3, as DNA: TGTGCCAGCAGTGAGGACAGGACTTTCTGGGAGCAGTACTTC. The chain carries TRBV2 and TRBJ2-7; 7 nucleotides align to TRBD1. Trimming cost V 3 bases and J 7 bases; bases outside gene matches: 9. This CDR3 has 14 amino acids. Looked up from germline, CDR1 is SNHLY and CDR2 is FYNNEI.